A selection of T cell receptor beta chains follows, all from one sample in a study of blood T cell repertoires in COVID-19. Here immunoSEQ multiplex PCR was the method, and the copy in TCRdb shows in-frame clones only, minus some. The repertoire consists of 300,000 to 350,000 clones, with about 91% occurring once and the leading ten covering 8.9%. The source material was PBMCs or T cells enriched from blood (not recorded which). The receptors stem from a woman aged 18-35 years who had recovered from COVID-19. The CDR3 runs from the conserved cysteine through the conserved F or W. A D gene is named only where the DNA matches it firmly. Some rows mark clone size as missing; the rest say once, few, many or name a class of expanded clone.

CDR3 protein: CASSSPGQANTGELFF
CDR3 DNA: TGTGCCAGCAGCTCCCCTGGACAGGCGAACACCGGGGAGCTGTTTTTT
clone size: few
V gene: TRBV5-8
CDR3 length: 16
D gene: TRBD1
J gene: TRBJ2-2

CDR3 protein: CAWSGGINYQPQHF
CDR3 DNA: TGTGCCTGGTCGGGAGGGATTAATTATCAGCCCCAGCATTTT
clone size: -
V gene: TRBV30
CDR3 length: 14
D gene: -
J gene: TRBJ1-5

CDR3 protein: CASSVGAEGGYTF
CDR3 DNA: TGTGCCAGCTCAGTGGGGGCCGAAGGGGGCTACACCTTC
clone size: many
V gene: TRBV28
CDR3 length: 13
D gene: -
J gene: TRBJ1-2

CDR3 protein: CAWGSGGSTDTQYF
CDR3 DNA: TGTGCCTGGGGTAGCGGGGGGAGCACAGATACGCAGTATTTT
clone size: -
V gene: TRBV30
CDR3 length: 14
D gene: TRBD2
J gene: TRBJ2-3

CDR3 protein: CAWSVGSGSGYEQYF
CDR3 DNA: TGTGCCTGGAGTGTTGGTAGCGGGTCGGGCTACGAGCAGTACTTC
clone size: few
V gene: TRBV30
CDR3 length: 15
D gene: TRBD2
J gene: TRBJ2-7

CDR3 protein: CASSQDGAFGNTIYF
CDR3 DNA: TGCGCCAGCAGCCAAGATGGGGCTTTCGGAAACACCATATATTTT
clone size: -
V gene: TRBV4-3
CDR3 length: 15
D gene: -
J gene: TRBJ1-3

CDR3 protein: CASSLTGDTGELFF
CDR3 DNA: TGTGCCAGCAGCCTAACAGGGGACACCGGGGAGCTGTTTTTT
clone size: -
V gene: TRBV7-3
CDR3 length: 14
D gene: TRBD1
J gene: TRBJ2-2

CDR3 protein: CASRIFEADTQYF
CDR3 DNA: TGTGCCAGCAGGATCTTTGAGGCAGATACGCAGTATTTT
clone size: -
V gene: TRBV27
CDR3 length: 13
D gene: -
J gene: TRBJ2-3

CDR3 protein: CASSLAMDRVYGAFF
CDR3 DNA: TGTGCCAGCAGCTTAGCTATGGACAGGGTTTACGGGGCTTTCTTT
clone size: -
V gene: TRBV7-9
CDR3 length: 15
D gene: TRBD1
J gene: TRBJ1-1

CDR3 protein: CASSQRAGGGYTF
CDR3 DNA: TGTGCCAGCAGCCAGCGGGCCGGGGGTGGCTACACCTTC
clone size: -
V gene: TRBV11-1
CDR3 length: 13
D gene: -
J gene: TRBJ1-2

CDR3 protein: CASSPGLAGVSDTQYF
CDR3 DNA: TGTGCCAGTAGTCCGGGACTAGCGGGAGTCTCAGATACGCAGTATTTT
clone size: -
V gene: TRBV19
CDR3 length: 16
D gene: TRBD2
J gene: TRBJ2-3

CDR3 protein: CASSSILGSGSRGEQFF
CDR3 DNA: TGTGCCAGCAGTTCCATCCTGGGGTCCGGTTCAAGGGGTGAGCAGTTCTTC
clone size: -
V gene: TRBV6-2/TRBV6-3
CDR3 length: 17
D gene: -
J gene: TRBJ2-1

CDR3 protein: CASSLPHEKFF
CDR3 DNA: TGTGCCAGCAGTTTACCCCATGAGAAGTTCTTC
clone size: -
V gene: TRBV12-3/TRBV12-4
CDR3 length: 11
D gene: -
J gene: TRBJ2-1

CDR3 protein: CASSQDVGDYGYTF
CDR3 DNA: TGCGCCAGCAGCCAAGATGTCGGGGACTATGGCTACACCTTC
clone size: -
V gene: TRBV4-3
CDR3 length: 14
D gene: -
J gene: TRBJ1-2

CDR3 protein: CASRVAGSVIYTF
CDR3 DNA: TGTGCCAGCAGAGTCGCTGGCAGCGTAATCTACACCTTC
clone size: -
V gene: TRBV6-5
CDR3 length: 13
D gene: -
J gene: TRBJ1-2

CDR3 protein: CATCRGLNTEAFF
CDR3 DNA: TGTGCCACCTGCAGGGGTTTGAACACTGAAGCTTTCTTT
clone size: once
V gene: TRBV7-2
CDR3 length: 13
D gene: -
J gene: TRBJ1-1

CDR3 protein: CASSARQGRGSEAFF
CDR3 DNA: TGCGCCAGCAGCGCTAGACAGGGGAGGGGATCTGAAGCTTTCTTT
clone size: -
V gene: TRBV5-1
CDR3 length: 15
D gene: TRBD1
J gene: TRBJ1-1

CDR3 protein: CASQQEEHLRAFF
CDR3 DNA: TGTGCCAGTCAGCAGGAGGAGCACCTACGAGCTTTCTTT
clone size: -
V gene: TRBV19
CDR3 length: 13
D gene: -
J gene: TRBJ1-1

CDR3 protein: CASSPGLAGVHRQYF
CDR3 DNA: TGTGCCAGCAGCCCTGGACTAGCGGGAGTCCATCGGCAGTACTTC
clone size: -
V gene: TRBV7-2
CDR3 length: 15
D gene: TRBD2
J gene: TRBJ2-7

CDR3 protein: CASSLGRRLYEQYF
CDR3 DNA: TGTGCCAGCAGCTTGGGTAGGAGACTCTACGAGCAGTACTTC
clone size: -
V gene: TRBV5-6
CDR3 length: 14
D gene: -
J gene: TRBJ2-7

CDR3 protein: CASSWPGNYGYTF
CDR3 DNA: TGTGCCAGCAGCTGGCCAGGGAACTATGGCTACACCTTC
clone size: -
V gene: TRBV3-1/TRBV3-2
CDR3 length: 13
D gene: -
J gene: TRBJ1-2

CDR3 protein: CATSDSWAGGSTGELFF
CDR3 DNA: TGTGCCACCAGTGATTCCTGGGCGGGGGGCTCCACCGGGGAGCTGTTTTTT
clone size: -
V gene: TRBV24-1
CDR3 length: 17
D gene: TRBD2
J gene: TRBJ2-2

CDR3 protein: CASSKDRAAEAFF
CDR3 DNA: TGTGCCAGCAGTAAGGACAGGGCCGCTGAAGCTTTCTTT
clone size: once
V gene: TRBV6-5
CDR3 length: 13
D gene: TRBD1
J gene: TRBJ1-1

CDR3 protein: CASQGGRGSNQPQHF
CDR3 DNA: TGTGCCAGTCAGGGGGGTCGGGGGAGCAATCAGCCCCAGCATTTT
clone size: once
V gene: TRBV19
CDR3 length: 15
D gene: TRBD1
J gene: TRBJ1-5

CDR3 protein: CASSRSTAGTSGYNEQFF
CDR3 DNA: TGTGCCAGCAGTCGAAGCACAGCCGGGACTAGCGGATACAATGAGCAGTTCTTC
clone size: -
V gene: TRBV7-2
CDR3 length: 18
D gene: TRBD2
J gene: TRBJ2-1

CDR3 protein: CASSQTSGSDTQYF
CDR3 DNA: TGTGCCAGCAGCCAGACTAGCGGGAGCGATACGCAGTATTTT
clone size: -
V gene: TRBV3-1/TRBV3-2
CDR3 length: 14
D gene: TRBD2
J gene: TRBJ2-3

CDR3 protein: CASSPLGNTIYF
CDR3 DNA: TGTGCCAGCAGCCCACTCGGAAACACCATATATTTT
clone size: -
V gene: TRBV7-6
CDR3 length: 12
D gene: -
J gene: TRBJ1-3

CDR3 protein: CASSLAGTSGRYEQYF
CDR3 DNA: TGTGCCAGCAGCTTGGCCGGGACTAGCGGGAGGTACGAGCAGTACTTC
clone size: -
V gene: TRBV5-5
CDR3 length: 16
D gene: TRBD2
J gene: TRBJ2-7

CDR3 protein: CASSFGPGGGQPQHF
CDR3 DNA: TGTGCCAGCAGTTTTGGGCCGGGGGGAGGTCAGCCCCAGCATTTT
clone size: -
V gene: TRBV28
CDR3 length: 15
D gene: -
J gene: TRBJ1-5

CDR3 protein: CASSIPGRGYTEAFF
CDR3 DNA: TGTGCCAGCAGTATCCCCGGGCGGGGGTACACTGAAGCTTTCTTT
clone size: -
V gene: TRBV6-2/TRBV6-3
CDR3 length: 15
D gene: -
J gene: TRBJ1-1

CDR3 protein: CASSEIRGWGYTF
CDR3 DNA: TGTGCCAGCAGTGAGATCAGGGGATGGGGCTACACCTTC
clone size: -
V gene: TRBV6-1
CDR3 length: 13
D gene: -
J gene: TRBJ1-2

CDR3 protein: CASSYGNTIYF
CDR3 DNA: TGTGCCAGTAGTTATGGAAACACCATATATTTT
clone size: -
V gene: TRBV19
CDR3 length: 11
D gene: -
J gene: TRBJ1-3

CDR3 protein: CASALQVSYGYTF
CDR3 DNA: TGTGCCAGCGCACTACAGGTGTCCTATGGCTACACCTTC
clone size: -
V gene: TRBV12-3/TRBV12-4
CDR3 length: 13
D gene: -
J gene: TRBJ1-2

CDR3 protein: CASSQVSGGVPSTDTQYF
CDR3 DNA: TGTGCCAGCAGCCAAGTCAGCGGGGGGGTCCCTAGCACAGATACGCAGTATTTT
clone size: -
V gene: TRBV3-1/TRBV3-2
CDR3 length: 18
D gene: TRBD2
J gene: TRBJ2-3

CDR3 protein: CASSFSGSGYTF
CDR3 DNA: TGTGCCAGCAGTTTTTCTGGGAGCGGCTACACCTTC
clone size: -
V gene: TRBV28
CDR3 length: 12
D gene: -
J gene: TRBJ1-2

CDR3 protein: CASSIERDFEQYF
CDR3 DNA: TGTGCCAGTAGTATAGAACGTGACTTTGAGCAGTACTTC
clone size: few
V gene: TRBV19
CDR3 length: 13
D gene: -
J gene: TRBJ2-7

CDR3 protein: CATSEGGADRYEQYF
CDR3 DNA: TGTGCCACCAGTGAAGGGGGGGCGGATCGTTACGAGCAGTACTTC
clone size: -
V gene: TRBV24-1
CDR3 length: 15
D gene: -
J gene: TRBJ2-7